This T cell receptor (beta chain) was recovered during a study of blood T cell repertoires in COVID-19. J was trimmed by 7 bases and V by 4 bases; bases with no gene match: 15. CDR3 length: 16 amino acids. Germline-derived CDR1 and CDR2 are MNHEY and SVGAGI. Sequenced by immunoSEQ multiplex PCR; TCRdb stores in-frame clones only, minus some. The sample carries fewer than 70,000 clones, more than 70% recorded once. Material: peripheral blood. The origin of this receptor is a man in his fifties with active COVID-19. V and J are TRBV6-5 and TRBJ2-7; 8 bases are shared with TRBD2. CDR3 region: CASSSTGGGRPREQYF. CDR3 nucleotide sequence: TGTGCCAGCAGTTCCACCGGCGGGGGGCGTCCGAGGGAGCAGTACTTC.